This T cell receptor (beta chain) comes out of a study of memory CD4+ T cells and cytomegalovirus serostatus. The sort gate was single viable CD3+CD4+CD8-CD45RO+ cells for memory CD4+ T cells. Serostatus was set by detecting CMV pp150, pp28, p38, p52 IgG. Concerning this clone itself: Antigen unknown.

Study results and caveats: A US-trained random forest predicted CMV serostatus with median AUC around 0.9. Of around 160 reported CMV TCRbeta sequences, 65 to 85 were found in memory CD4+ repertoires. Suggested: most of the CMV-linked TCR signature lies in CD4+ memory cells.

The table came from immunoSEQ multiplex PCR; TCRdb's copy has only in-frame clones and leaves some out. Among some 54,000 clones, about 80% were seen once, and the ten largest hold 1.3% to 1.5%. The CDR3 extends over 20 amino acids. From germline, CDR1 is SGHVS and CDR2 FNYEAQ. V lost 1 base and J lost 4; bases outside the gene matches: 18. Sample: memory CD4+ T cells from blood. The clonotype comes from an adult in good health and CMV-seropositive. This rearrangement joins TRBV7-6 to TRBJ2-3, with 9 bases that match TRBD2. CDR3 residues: CASSLGTRSQLAGRADTQYF. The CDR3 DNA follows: TGTGCCAGCAGCTTAGGGACACGTTCCCAACTAGCGGGTAGGGCAGATACGCAGTATTTT.